This paragraph reports one TCR beta chain. The method was immunoSEQ multiplex PCR; TCRdb's version includes in-frame clones alone and lacks a portion of them. The top ten hold approximately 5.1% of the sample, which has hundreds of thousands of clones, 85% seen once. The data are from a study of blood T cell repertoires in COVID-19. Germline assignment: CDR1 SNHLY and CDR2 FYNNEI. CDR3 length: 14 amino acids. Trimming took 3 bases from V and 9 from J, leaving 12 bases between them. The chain links TRBV2 to TRBJ1-6; D is perhaps TRBD1 (6 bases). The sequence was collected from a man aged 50 to 60 with active or convalescent COVID-19. Material: peripheral blood. The CDR3 nucleotides read TGTGCCAGCAGTGACAGGGGTCGTTTTTCACCCCTCCACTTT. Translated: CASSDRGRFSPLHF.